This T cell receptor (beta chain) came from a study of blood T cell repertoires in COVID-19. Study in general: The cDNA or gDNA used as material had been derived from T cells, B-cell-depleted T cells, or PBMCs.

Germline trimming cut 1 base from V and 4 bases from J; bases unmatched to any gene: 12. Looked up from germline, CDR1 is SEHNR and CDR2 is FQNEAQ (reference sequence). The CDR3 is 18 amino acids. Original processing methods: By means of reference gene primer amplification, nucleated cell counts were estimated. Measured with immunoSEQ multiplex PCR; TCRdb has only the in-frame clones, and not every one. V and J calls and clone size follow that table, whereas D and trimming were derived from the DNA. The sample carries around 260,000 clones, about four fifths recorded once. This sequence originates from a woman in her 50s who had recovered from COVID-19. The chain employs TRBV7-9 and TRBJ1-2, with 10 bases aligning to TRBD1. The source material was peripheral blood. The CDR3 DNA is TGTGCCAGCAGCTTAGTATTAATCCGGGACAGGGGCCTCTATGGCTACACCTTC. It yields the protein CASSLVLIRDRGLYGYTF.